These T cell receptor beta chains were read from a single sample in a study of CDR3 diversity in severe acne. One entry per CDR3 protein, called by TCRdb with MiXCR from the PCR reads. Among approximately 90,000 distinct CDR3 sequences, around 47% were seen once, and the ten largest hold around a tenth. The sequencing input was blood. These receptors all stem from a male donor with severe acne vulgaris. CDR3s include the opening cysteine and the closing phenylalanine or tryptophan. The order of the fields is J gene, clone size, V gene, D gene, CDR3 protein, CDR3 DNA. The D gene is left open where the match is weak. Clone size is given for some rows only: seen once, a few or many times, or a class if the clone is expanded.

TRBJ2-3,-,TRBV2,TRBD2,CASIGREGTDTQYF,TGTGCCAGCATTGGACGGGAGGGCACAGATACGCAGTATTTT
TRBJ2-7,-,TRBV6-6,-,CASSRNPTGPSYEQYF,TGTGCCAGCTCCCGCAATCCCACAGGGCCATCCTACGAGCAGTACTTC
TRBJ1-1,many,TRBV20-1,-,CSASTGSLGTEAFF,TGCAGTGCCTCGACGGGTAGCCTAGGTACTGAAGCTTTCTTT
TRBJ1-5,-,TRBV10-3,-,CAISDGGPGQPQHF,TGTGCCATCAGTGACGGGGGGCCGGGGCAGCCCCAGCATTTT
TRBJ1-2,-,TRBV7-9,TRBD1,CASSSGTGVYYGYTF,TGTGCCAGCAGCTCCGGGACAGGGGTTTACTATGGCTACACCTTC
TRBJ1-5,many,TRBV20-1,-,CSASSSRDPNQPQHF,TGCAGTGCTAGTAGCTCCCGGGACCCTAATCAGCCCCAGCATTTT
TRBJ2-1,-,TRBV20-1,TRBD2,CSVGSGRYSYNEQFF,TGCAGTGTAGGCAGCGGGAGGTACTCCTACAATGAGCAGTTCTTC
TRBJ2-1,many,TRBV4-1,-,CASSQDRTDSGTEQFF,TGCGCCAGCAGCCAAGATAGGACGGATTCCGGTACTGAGCAGTTCTTC
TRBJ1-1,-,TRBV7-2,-,CASSFERTPRVRF,TGTGCCAGCAGCTTCGAGAGGACCCCAAGGGTTCGGTTT
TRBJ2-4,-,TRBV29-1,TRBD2,CSVEGEAGLAGDAGNIQYF,TGCAGCGTTGAAGGGGAGGCAGGACTAGCGGGAGACGCCGGAAACATTCAGTACTTC
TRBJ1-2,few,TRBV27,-,CASRSRGERPNYGYTF,TGTGCCAGCAGATCGAGGGGCGAAAGACCTAACTATGGCTACACCTTC
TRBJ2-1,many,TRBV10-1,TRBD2,CASSESMGSGRMQFF,TGCGCCAGCAGTGAGTCTATGGGTAGCGGGAGGATGCAGTTCTTC
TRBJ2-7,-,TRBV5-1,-,CASSLAGQGAAGRYEQYF,TGTGCCAGCAGCTTGGCTGGACAGGGAGCAGCGGGAAGGTACGAGCAGTACTTC
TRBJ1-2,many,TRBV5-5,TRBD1,CASSLGQGTSNYGYTF,TGTGCCAGCAGCTTGGGACAGGGAACTTCTAACTATGGCTACACCTTC
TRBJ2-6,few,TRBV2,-,CASFGVSGANVLTF,TGTGCCAGCTTTGGTGTCTCTGGGGCCAACGTCCTGACTTTC
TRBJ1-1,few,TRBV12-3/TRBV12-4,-,CASSPGMAAPGGAFF,TGTGCCAGCAGCCCGGGTATGGCAGCCCCGGGTGGAGCTTTCTTT
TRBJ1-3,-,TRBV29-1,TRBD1,CSAWTGGDRSGNTIYF,TGCAGCGCTTGGACAGGGGGCGACAGATCTGGAAACACCATATATTTT
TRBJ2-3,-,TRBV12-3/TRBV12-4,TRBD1,CASSRGQGSDTQYF,TGTGCCAGCAGCCGGGGACAGGGGTCAGATACGCAGTATTTT
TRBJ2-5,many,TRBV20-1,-,CSARDYRQETQYF,TGCAGTGCTAGAGATTACAGGCAAGAGACCCAGTACTTC
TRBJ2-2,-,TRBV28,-,CASAEGGDRTGELFF,TGTGCCAGCGCTGAGGGGGGAGATCGCACCGGGGAGCTGTTTTTT
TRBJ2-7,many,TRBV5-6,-,CASSLDRPSYEQYF,TGTGCCAGCAGCTTGGACAGGCCTTCCTACGAGCAGTACTTC
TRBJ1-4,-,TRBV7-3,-,CASSASGRFGKLFF,TGTGCCAGCAGCGCTAGTGGACGGTTCGGAAAACTGTTTTTT
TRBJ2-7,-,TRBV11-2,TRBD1,CASSLGTGRYEQYF,TGTGCCAGCAGCTTAGGGACAGGCCGGTACGAGCAGTACTTC
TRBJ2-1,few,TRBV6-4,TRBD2,CASSPGTSGGNNEQFF,TGTGCCAGCAGTCCCGGGACTAGCGGGGGTAACAATGAGCAGTTCTTC
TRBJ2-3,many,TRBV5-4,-,CASSPDSASTDTQYF,TGTGCCAGCAGCCCGGACAGCGCTAGCACAGATACGCAGTATTTT
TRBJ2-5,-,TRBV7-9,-,CASRQLWGTQYF,TGTGCCAGCAGGCAGCTGTGGGGGACCCAGTACTTC
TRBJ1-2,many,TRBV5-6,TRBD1,CASSDTGGNGYTF,TGTGCCAGCAGCGACACAGGGGGCAACGGCTACACCTTC
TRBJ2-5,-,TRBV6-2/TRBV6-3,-,CASSYVAREETQYF,TGTGCCAGCAGTTACGTCGCCAGGGAAGAGACCCAGTACTTC
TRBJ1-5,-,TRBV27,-,CASRGIFNQPQHF,TGTGCCAGCCGAGGGATCTTCAATCAGCCCCAGCATTTT
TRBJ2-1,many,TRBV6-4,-,CASSGGRGESVNEQFF,TGTGCCAGCAGTGGGGGAAGAGGAGAGTCGGTTAATGAGCAGTTCTTC
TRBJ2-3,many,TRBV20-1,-,CSARDTSRTSTDTQYF,TGCAGTGCTAGAGATACTAGCCGAACTAGCACAGATACGCAGTATTTT
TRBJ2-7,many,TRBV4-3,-,CASKQGASGIYEQYF,TGCGCCAGCAAACAGGGGGCTAGCGGGATCTACGAGCAGTACTTC
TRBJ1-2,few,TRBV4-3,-,CASSQGHGVSPYGYTF,TGCGCCAGCAGCCAAGGCCACGGGGTGAGCCCCTATGGCTACACCTTC